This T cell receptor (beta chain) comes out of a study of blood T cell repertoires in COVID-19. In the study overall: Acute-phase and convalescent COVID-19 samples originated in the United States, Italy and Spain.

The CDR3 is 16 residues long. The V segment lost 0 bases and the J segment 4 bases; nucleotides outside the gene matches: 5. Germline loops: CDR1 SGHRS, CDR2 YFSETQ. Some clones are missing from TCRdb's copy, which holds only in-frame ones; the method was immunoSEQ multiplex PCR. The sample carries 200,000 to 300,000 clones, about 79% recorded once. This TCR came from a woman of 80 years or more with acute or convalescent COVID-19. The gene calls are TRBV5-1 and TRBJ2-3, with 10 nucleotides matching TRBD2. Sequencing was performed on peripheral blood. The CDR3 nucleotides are TGCGCCAGCAGCTTGGGTGCTAGCGGGGGATCAGATACGCAGTATTTT. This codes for CASSLGASGGSDTQYF.